This TCR beta chain was sequenced in a study of cytomegalovirus exposure and HLA in healthy donors. About the study: One earlier analysis, a look at roughly 170 million T cells, found some 100 million unique TCR beta sequences.

Notes on this clone: What it recognizes is unknown.

Broader study findings: Later analysis associated a missense DCLRE1C variant with TCR beta V- and J-gene trimming. As immune exposure information, only CMV serostatus was available. Most likely, a cluster of highly shared sequence variants arose as a sequencing artifact.

Primers: 60 Vbeta forward and 13 Jbeta reverse. Profiled with immunoSEQ multiplex PCR; TCRdb holds only in-frame clones, not every one. Of around 150,000 clones in the sample, roughly 76% are singletons; the top ten hold 1.2% to 1.5%. Germline V CDR1 and CDR2: SGHTA, FQGNSA. The J segment lost 5 bases and the V segment lost 1 base, leaving 4 bases of the junction unmatched. The CDR3 consists of 16 residues. The TCR originated in a man between 60 and 70 years old in good health and CMV-seronegative. The sequenced sample consisted of PBMCs. This chain links TRBV7-2 with TRBJ2-5; 13 positions match TRBD2. The CDR3 sequence is CASSLELAGGLETQYF. The CDR3 coding sequence is TGTGCCAGCAGCTTAGAACTAGCGGGGGGGCTTGAGACCCAGTACTTC.